This T cell receptor (beta chain) emerged from a study of blood T cell repertoires in COVID-19. Authors' data handling: Reference gene primer amplification yielded estimated nucleated cell counts. The repertoire was sequenced with immunoSEQ multiplex PCR; TCRdb's copy has only in-frame clones and lacks some. V and J calls and clone size are given by that table; D and trimming were obtained from the DNA. This table holds just over 650,000 clones, just under 90% found once. This CDR3 has 14 residues. Looked up from germline, CDR1 is LNHDA and CDR2 is SQIVND (reference sequence). V was clipped by 7 bases and J by 1 base, with 11 bases between them.

The J gene is TRBJ2-1, the V gene TRBV19; unclear D gene. Source material: peripheral blood. This TCR derives from a woman aged 18-35 years with acute or convalescent COVID-19. For the CDR3, the DNA is TGTGCCAGTAAGGAGATGTGGTCCTACAATGAGCAGTTCTTC. This sequence encodes CASKEMWSYNEQFF.